Below, 28 T cell receptor beta chains from the same sample are listed, as sequenced in a study of T cells in Graves' hyperthyroidism and ophthalmopathy. RNA transcripts provided the source from which TCR beta CDR3 regions were amplified. The HTBI primer set drove a first-round RT-PCR of the TCR CDR3. Using its own MiXCR run on the multiplex PCR reads, TCRdb lists one record per CDR3 protein. Seen here are roughly 600,000 distinct CDR3 sequences, about 15% observed once, and the top ten hold under 15%. The sequencing input was blood. These receptors were taken from a woman in her 50s with Graves' ophthalmopathy.

This clonotype occurred a few times. The chain combines TRBV27 with TRBJ2-7; D is unresolved. CDR3 size: 14 residues. Germline V gives CDR1 MNHEY, CDR2 SMNVEV (reference sequence). Trimming shortened V by 9 bases and J by 0 bases, and 15 bases separated the two germline ends. The CDR3 loop reads CASAAVSHSYEQYF. For the CDR3, the DNA is TGTGCCAGTGCGGCGGTTTCGCACTCCTACGAGCAGTACTTC.

This clonotype was picked up many times. The V call is TRBV12-3 or TRBV12-4, the J call TRBJ2-3, with D possibly matching TRBD1 (6 bases). Trimming shortened V by 1 base and J by 0 bases, and 11 bases separated the two germline ends. This CDR3 is 16 amino acids long. The CDR3 nucleotides are TGTGCCAGCAGTTTAGATAGCACAGGGAGCACAGATACGCAGTATTTT. It translates to CASSLDSTGSTDTQYF.

This clonotype was seen a few times. The rearrangement links TRBV20-1 to TRBJ2-7, with D possibly TRBD2 on 6 matching bases. V gave up 6 bases and J gave up 5 bases, with 23 bases separating them. There are 15 residues in the CDR3. CDR1 DFQATT and CDR2 SNEGSKA come from the germline V gene (reference sequence). CDR3 amino acids: CSARDPQTSLHEQYF. The CDR3 nucleotides are TGCAGTGCCAGGGACCCACAGACTAGTCTTCACGAGCAGTACTTC.

This clonotype was counted many times. The J gene is TRBJ1-1, the V gene TRBV20-1; weak D call: TRBD1 (6 bases). V shed 2 bases and J shed 4 bases, with 14 bases lying between them. Per the germline V gene, CDR1 is DFQATT and CDR2 is SNEGSKA (reference sequence). The CDR3 extends over 14 amino acids. The DNA for the CDR3 is TGCAGTGCTAGATACAGGGTGGTGGGCACTGAAGCTTTCTTT. Its protein product is CSARYRVVGTEAFF.

The sample holds many counts of this clonotype. The V gene is TRBV5-1, the J gene TRBJ2-3; D may match TRBD1 or TRBD2 (6 bases each). V shed 4 bases and J shed 2 bases, with 11 bases lying between them. The CDR3 length is 14 residues. Germline V CDR1 and CDR2: SGHRS, YFSETQ. The CDR3 bases are TGCGCCAGCAGCCGCGGGACACCCACAGATACGCAGTATTTT. This translates into CASSRGTPTDTQYF.

This clonotype appeared many times. This chain links TRBV18 with TRBJ2-7; D is possibly TRBD2 (6 bases). Deletions cut 3 bases from V and 3 bases from J, with 9 bases between. The CDR3 loop spans 13 amino acids. From germline, CDR1 is KGHSH and CDR2 LQKENI. The DNA for the CDR3 is TGTGCCAGCTCACCGGGACTCTTCTACGAGCAGTACTTC. Its protein is CASSPGLFYEQYF. The complete variable domain, with remaining parts taken from reference TRBV18 and TRBJ2-7, reads NAGVMQNPRHLVRRRGQEARLRCSPMKGHSHVYWYRQLPEEGLKFMVYLQKENIIDESGMPKERFSAEFPKEGPSILRIQQVVRGDSAAYFCASSPGLFYEQYFGPGTRLTVT.

The chain couples TRBV3-1 to TRBJ2-5; D ambiguous. V was shortened by 4 bases and J by 13 bases, with 13 bases between the two germline ends. Germline CDR1 LGHDT, CDR2 YNNKEL (reference sequence). This CDR3 has 11 residues. CDR3 residues: CASSRDDNLYF. The CDR3, as DNA: TGTGCCAGCAGCCGAGATGACAATTTGTACTTC.

There are many counts of this clonotype. This chain connects TRBV18 to TRBJ2-1; TRBD2 might be the D (7 bases). CDR1 and CDR2 (germline): KGHSH, LQKENI. The CDR3 spans 15 residues. Trimming took off 6 bases at V and 9 bases at J, with 21 bases between the two ends. This CDR3 reads CASSPLGGRGSEQFF. CDR3 DNA sequence: TGTGCCAGCTCCCCCCTGGGGGGGCGAGGGTCTGAGCAGTTCTTC.

The chain has TRBV5-5 and TRBJ2-5; 8 bases match TRBD1. The germline V gene has CDR1 SGHKS and CDR2 YYEKEE (reference sequence). Germline trimming cut 0 bases from V and 5 bases from J; bases unmatched to any gene: 6. The CDR3 loop spans 15 amino acids. Here the CDR3 DNA reads TGTGCCAGCAGCTTGGCAGGGGGCGGGATTGAGACCCAGTACTTC. Its translation is CASSLAGGGIETQYF.

This chain's CDR3 is CASSYSTTGSTVFYEQYF. The CDR3, as DNA: TGTGCCAGCAGTTACTCGACTACGGGGTCGACAGTGTTCTACGAGCAGTACTTC. The chain recombines TRBV6-2 or TRBV6-3 with TRBJ2-7; the D call may be TRBD1 or TRBD2 (5 bases each). The V gene's germline CDR1 is MNHEY and CDR2 SVGEGT. This CDR3 has 18 residues. V lost 0 bases to trimming and J lost 3 bases, with 21 bases between them.

The gene calls are TRBV20-1 and TRBJ2-7, with 11 bases lining up with TRBD2. This CDR3 region has 16 residues. Germline assignment: CDR1 DFQATT and CDR2 SNEGSKA (reference sequence). With 6 bases clipped from V and 4 bases from J, the junction kept 14 bases outside the gene matches. The CDR3 loop reads CSAPWGTSGSLYEQYF. The CDR3 DNA reads TGCAGTGCCCCCTGGGGAACTAGCGGGAGTTTGTACGAGCAGTACTTC.

This rearrangement joins TRBV27 to TRBJ1-3; D ambiguous. Germline V gene sequence: CDR1 MNHEY, CDR2 SMNVEV (reference sequence). CDR3 length equals 16 residues. V dropped 9 bases and J dropped 3 bases, with 21 bases sitting between them. The CDR3 sequence is CARSEPGLISGNTIYF. DNA of the CDR3: TGTGCCAGATCGGAGCCAGGACTGATTAGTGGAAACACCATATATTTT.

The sample holds many counts of this clonotype. The chain joins TRBV6-1 to TRBJ1-1, with D possibly TRBD1 on 5 matching bases. This CDR3 comprises 13 residues. Germline V gene sequence: CDR1 MNHNS, CDR2 SASEGT. Trimming took off 2 bases at V and 3 bases at J, with 7 bases between the two ends. CDR3: CASSESGDTEAFF. The CDR3 DNA sequence: TGTGCCAGCAGTGAATCGGGGGACACTGAAGCTTTCTTT.

This clonotype has at least ten counts. The chain couples TRBV28 to TRBJ2-1, with 8 bases identical to TRBD1. J was trimmed by 4 bases and V by 4 bases; bases with no gene match: 6. The germline V gene has CDR1 MDHEN and CDR2 SYDVKM. The CDR3 runs to 15 residues. The CDR3 sequence is CASSSLRGQYNEQFF. The CDR3 nucleotides are TGTGCCAGCAGTTCACTCAGGGGGCAGTACAATGAGCAGTTCTTC.

This clonotype was counted many times. The chain employs TRBV28 and TRBJ2-3; 12 bases are a match to TRBD2. The V and J ends lost 5 bases and 1 base, in that order; junction bases with no gene match: 13. Germline V gene sequence: CDR1 MDHEN, CDR2 SYDVKM. The length of the CDR3 is 19 residues. The CDR3 reads CASSPGLPSGRAGTDTQYF. The CDR3, as DNA: TGTGCCAGCAGTCCAGGGTTGCCTAGCGGGAGGGCTGGCACAGATACGCAGTATTTT.

Notes on this clonotype: This may be a read error, as it is one base from a much larger clone. The chain couples TRBV6-5 to TRBJ2-1, with 9 bases aligning to TRBD2. The CDR3 runs 15 residues. The germline V gene encodes CDR1 MNHEY and CDR2 SVGAGI. Trimming at V came to 2 bases and at J to 9 bases, leaving 8 bases not matched to a gene. The CDR3: CASSYPGGRAGEQFF. For the CDR3, the DNA is TGTGCCAGCAGTTACCCTGGCGGGAGGGCGGGTGAGCAGTTCTTC.

This clonotype was seen more than once but under ten times. J is TRBJ2-6 and V is TRBV7-9; unclear D gene. This CDR3 comprises 16 residues. Trimming took off 0 bases at V and 4 bases at J, with 10 bases between the two ends. Germline lookup yields CDR1 SEHNR and CDR2 FQNEAQ (reference sequence). The CDR3 bases are TGTGCCAGCAGCTTAGCGAACGTTACCGGGGCCAACGTCCTGACTTTC. It specifies CASSLANVTGANVLTF.

CDR3 bases: TGTGCCAGCAGTACAAGGGAGACCCAGTACTTC. Protein product: CASSTRETQYF. This chain uses TRBV6-1 with TRBJ2-5; no reliable D call. The CDR3 has 11 amino acids. With 5 bases removed from V and 5 bases from J, the gap between germline ends came to 6 bases. Per germline, CDR1 MNHNS and CDR2 SASEGT.

This clonotype was seen at least ten times. V is TRBV2 and J is TRBJ2-1, with D perhaps TRBD2 (6 bases). V was clipped by 10 bases and J by 0 bases, with 22 bases between them. The CDR3 spans 17 residues. Per germline, CDR1 SNHLY and CDR2 FYNNEI. CDR3 region: CATEISGPSHSYNEQFF. Here the CDR3 DNA reads TGTGCCACGGAAATTAGCGGCCCCTCCCACTCCTACAATGAGCAGTTCTTC.

This clonotype was observed at least ten times. This chain uses TRBV6-6 with TRBJ1-1; no reliable D call. The CDR3 has 14 residues. Trimming stripped 0 bases from V and 3 bases from J, with 8 bases between. Germline lookup yields CDR1 MNHNY and CDR2 SVGAGI (reference sequence). This CDR3 reads CASSYSWEHTEAFF. Written as DNA, the CDR3 is TGTGCCAGCAGTTACTCCTGGGAGCACACTGAAGCTTTCTTT.

The rearrangement joins TRBV24-1 to TRBJ1-2, with a tentative D call TRBD1 (5 bases). The CDR3 spans 13 residues. Germline V lookup: CDR1 KGHDR, CDR2 SFDVKD. V was clipped by 3 bases and J by 3 bases, with 7 bases between them. CDR3 protein: CATSDDRDYGYTF. The DNA of the CDR3 is TGTGCCACCAGTGATGACAGAGACTATGGCTACACCTTC.

This clonotype appeared many times. The V call is TRBV7-3, the J call TRBJ2-3; 9 bases agree with TRBD1. V lost 1 base, J lost 6 bases, and 5 bases stayed unmatched. Germline lookup yields CDR1 SGHTA and CDR2 FQGTGA. This CDR3 region has 15 residues. The CDR3 protein is CASSLMGQGGDTQYF. CDR3 nucleotide sequence: TGTGCCAGCAGCTTAATGGGACAGGGTGGGGATACGCAGTATTTT.

V usage is TRBV18 and J usage is TRBJ2-6, with D tentatively TRBD2 (5 bases). CDR1 KGHSH and CDR2 LQKENI come from the germline V gene. The CDR3 covers 17 residues. V was trimmed by 1 base and J by 1 base, leaving 11 bases between them. The CDR3, as DNA: TGTGCCAGCTCACCACGGGTGGGAGATTCTGGGGCCAACGTCCTGACTTTC. Protein sequence: CASSPRVGDSGANVLTF.

This clonotype was observed at least ten times. V is TRBV24-1 and J is TRBJ1-2; 12 bases agree with TRBD1. The CDR3 consists of 17 residues. Germline-derived CDR1 and CDR2 are KGHDR and SFDVKD. Trimming removed 3 bases from V and 8 bases from J; junction bases left unmatched: 12. CDR3 coding DNA: TGTGCCACCAGTGATGCGCCCGGACGGGACAGGGGGCAGGGCTACACCTTC. Encoded protein: CATSDAPGRDRGQGYTF.

This clonotype was seen ten or more times. The chain couples TRBV30 to TRBJ1-5, with D maybe TRBD1 (5 bases). V lost 5 bases and J 5 bases, leaving 19 bases between the germline ends. In germline, CDR1 is GTSNPN, CDR2 SVGIG (reference sequence). There are 15 residues in the CDR3. CDR3 residues: CAWAHRGRADQPQHF. CDR3 coding DNA: TGTGCCTGGGCGCACCGAGGCAGGGCTGATCAGCCCCAGCATTTT.

In this sample, this clonotype turned up many times. The V call is TRBV2, the J call TRBJ1-1, with 9 bases identical to TRBD1. This CDR3 comprises 14 residues. The ends lost 6 bases at V and 4 bases at J; junction bases unmatched: 6. Germline V gene lookup returns CDR1 SNHLY and CDR2 FYNNEI. The CDR3 loop reads CASRETGGGTEAFF. CDR3 sequence (DNA): TGTGCCAGCAGAGAGACAGGGGGAGGCACTGAAGCTTTCTTT.

The table lists this clonotype with many counts. CDR3 sequence reads: CASSPQAGGETQYF. CDR3 bases: TGTGCCAGCTCACCGCAAGCGGGAGGTGAGACCCAGTACTTC. This chain links TRBV18 with TRBJ2-5; 9 bases are shared with TRBD2. V was clipped by 3 bases and J by 5 bases; unmatched bases: 4. This CDR3 region has 14 residues. Looked up from germline, CDR1 is KGHSH and CDR2 is LQKENI.

The V gene is TRBV7-2, the J gene TRBJ1-6; the D gene is possibly TRBD1 (5 bases). Germline V gene sequence: CDR1 SGHTA, CDR2 FQGNSA. V lost 5 bases and J lost 7, with 15 bases in between. The CDR3 extends over 15 amino acids. This chain's CDR3 is CASSRPPRENSPLHF. In DNA form, the CDR3 reads TGTGCCAGCAGCCGGCCACCCAGGGAAAATTCACCCCTCCACTTT. Complete variable domain (other parts from reference TRBV7-2 and TRBJ1-6): GAGVSQSPSNKVTEKGKDVELRCDPISGHTALYWYRQSLGQGLEFLIYFQGNSAPDKSGLPSDRFSAERTGGSVSTLTIQRTQQEDSAVYLCASSRPPRENSPLHFGNGTRLTVT.